This entry describes one T cell receptor beta chain. The antigen is unknown. The length of the CDR3 is 14 residues. The junction had 4 bases not matched to a gene; V was cut back by 4 bases and J by 1 base. Germline V lookup: CDR1 SQVTM, CDR2 ANQGSEA. The PCR ran on 60 Vbeta and 13 Jbeta primers. TCRdb's table, derived via immunoSEQ multiplex PCR, lists solely in-frame clones and lacks some. The sample lists 90,000 to 120,000 clones, roughly 82% occurring once. The data derive from a study of cytomegalovirus exposure and HLA in healthy donors. About the research overall: Clustering assigned about four fifths of the roughly 400 genotyped donors to the Caucasian-associated ancestry cluster. General study findings and limits: Later genetic work tied a missense DCLRE1C variant to beta-chain V and J trimming.

The TCR sequence derives from a male donor in good health and CMV-seronegative. The sequenced sample consisted of PBMCs. The rearrangement uses TRBV29-1 and TRBJ2-7, with 10 bases matching TRBD2. CDR3 sequence: CSVAGAGGSYEQYF. The CDR3 bases are TGCAGCGTTGCAGGAGCGGGAGGGTCCTACGAGCAGTACTTC.